These 19 T cell receptor beta chains were all obtained from the same sample, sequenced in a study of cytomegalovirus exposure and HLA in healthy donors. Repertoires were generated with immunoSEQ multiplex PCR, while TCRdb's copy carries only in-frame clones and drops some. The repertoire holds 70,000 to 75,000 clones, around 95% seen once, with around 1.5% in the top ten. The sequencing input was PBMCs. The receptors originated from a man between 18 and 29 years old in good health and CMV-seropositive.

The V and J genes are TRBV7-3 and TRBJ2-7; TRBD2 might be the D (6 bases). This CDR3 has 14 amino acids. Between the trimmed V and J ends, which lost 4 bases and 6 bases, there was a span of 16 bases. CDR1 SGHTA and CDR2 FQGTGA come from the germline V gene. The CDR3 DNA follows: TGTGCCAGCAGCTCCGCCCCGGGGGTGGGCGAGCAGTACTTC. It codes for CASSSAPGVGEQYF.

This clone has just one count. The rearrangement uses TRBV7-3 and TRBJ2-5; 12 bases are shared with TRBD1. V lost 4 bases, J lost 5 bases, and 5 bases stayed unmatched. Germline V gene sequence: CDR1 SGHTA, CDR2 FQGTGA. CDR3 length: 15 residues. As DNA, the CDR3 is TGTGCCAGCAGCTCCGGGACAGGGGGCGCGGAGACCCAGTACTTC. Translated, it gives CASSSGTGGAETQYF.

J is TRBJ1-2 and V is TRBV7-3; TRBD1 matches at 8 bases. CDR1 SGHTA and CDR2 FQGTGA come from the germline V gene. With V trimmed by 1 base and J by 8 bases, 9 bases remained unmatched. This CDR3 comprises 15 residues. CDR3 in amino acids: CASSLKGTGPFGYTF. The CDR3 DNA follows: TGTGCCAGCAGCTTAAAAGGGACAGGTCCCTTCGGCTACACCTTC.

The chain is built from TRBV28 and TRBJ2-3; perhaps TRBD1 as D (5 bases). The CDR3 is 14 amino acids. Deletions cut 3 bases from V and 1 base from J, with 8 bases between. Looked up from germline, CDR1 is MDHEN and CDR2 is SYDVKM. CDR3 sequence: CASSLQGGTDTQYF. The CDR3, as DNA: TGTGCCAGCAGTTTGCAGGGTGGCACAGATACGCAGTATTTT.

The rearrangement links TRBV28 to TRBJ2-7, with D perhaps matching TRBD2 (5 bases). The V gene's germline CDR1 is MDHEN and CDR2 SYDVKM. Trimming removed 2 bases from V and 3 bases from J, with 14 bases in between. The CDR3 is 15 residues long. The CDR3 is CASSLVAQHNYEQYF. DNA for the CDR3: TGTGCCAGCAGTTTAGTAGCGCAGCATAACTACGAGCAGTACTTC.

The V and J genes are TRBV9 and TRBJ1-2, with D unresolved. Per germline, CDR1 SGDLS and CDR2 YYNGEE. This CDR3 is 13 amino acids long. The V and J ends lost 0 bases and 8 bases respectively, with 11 bases between them. CDR3 in amino acids: CASSVDTSGGYTF. The CDR3 DNA reads TGTGCCAGCAGCGTAGACACATCGGGGGGCTACACCTTC.

The V and J genes are TRBV7-2 and TRBJ1-2, with D hard to call. Trimming stripped 8 bases from V and 2 bases from J, with 18 bases between. This CDR3 has 15 residues. Germline CDR1 reads SGHTA; CDR2 reads FQGNSA. This CDR3 reads CASSLRGDSNYGYTF. The CDR3 DNA reads as TGTGCCAGCTCCCTCCGCGGGGATAGCAACTATGGCTACACCTTC.

The gene calls are TRBV19 and TRBJ2-1; TRBD2 matches 9 bases. CDR1 is LNHDA, CDR2 SQIVND, per germline (reference sequence). V trimming: 4 bases; J trimming: 2 bases; junction bases outside the gene matches: 6. The CDR3 sequence is 16 residues long. This CDR3 is CASSTGSGGTYNEQFF. The DNA for the CDR3 is TGTGCCAGTAGTACGGGGAGCGGGGGGACCTACAATGAGCAGTTCTTC.

V gene TRBV7-9 combines with J gene TRBJ2-7; D perhaps matches TRBD1 (5 bases). CDR1 and CDR2 from the germline V gene are SEHNR and FQNEAQ (reference sequence). The ends were cut back, 0 bases at V and 1 base at J, with 13 bases in the middle. The CDR3 spans 16 residues. The CDR3 bases are TGTGCCAGCAGCTTAGCGCTAGGGGTCGAATCCTACGAGCAGTACTTC. This sequence encodes CASSLALGVESYEQYF.

The rearrangement links TRBV30 to TRBJ1-3; D is uncertain. The V gene's germline CDR1 is GTSNPN and CDR2 SVGIG (reference sequence). V was shortened by 0 bases and J by 12 bases, with 15 bases between the two germline ends. The CDR3 is 13 amino acids. The CDR3 sequence: CAWSVQATSGIYF. The CDR3 coding sequence is TGTGCCTGGAGTGTGCAGGCCACCTCCGGCATATATTTT.

CDR3 coding DNA: TGTGCCAGTAGTACTCAGGTTAACACCGGGGAGCTGTTTTTT. Amino acids: CASSTQVNTGELFF. The V and J genes are TRBV19 and TRBJ2-2, with no clear D. CDR1 and CDR2 (germline): LNHDA, SQIVND (reference sequence). This CDR3 comprises 14 residues. Trimming left V 4 bases short and J 2 bases short, with 8 bases between.

This clone appeared a few times. The chain joins TRBV28 to TRBJ2-2; the D gene is possibly TRBD2 (6 bases). Trimming stripped 1 base from V and 10 bases from J, with 25 bases between. Germline values: CDR1 MDHEN, CDR2 SYDVKM. The CDR3 is made up of 18 amino acids. CDR3 region: CASSLFGVPGGTGSELFF. CDR3 coding DNA: TGTGCCAGCAGTTTATTCGGGGTTCCAGGAGGGACCGGATCGGAGCTGTTTTTT.

V gene TRBV9 combines with J gene TRBJ2-3, with D possibly matching TRBD1 (5 bases). The CDR3 covers 16 residues. V dropped 2 bases and J dropped 0 bases, with 13 bases sitting between them. Germline V gene data show CDR1 as SGDLS and CDR2 as YYNGEE. The CDR3 DNA is TGTGCCAGCAGCGTGGACACCCAAGCTAGCACAGATACGCAGTATTTT. Translated: CASSVDTQASTDTQYF.

V is TRBV19 and J is TRBJ2-5; 8 nucleotides match TRBD1. The V gene end was trimmed by 5 bases and the J gene end by 5 bases; junction bases not matched to a gene: 10. Per the germline V gene, CDR1 is LNHDA and CDR2 is SQIVND (reference sequence). This CDR3 contains 15 residues. CDR3 DNA sequence: TGTGCCAGTAGTTCAAGGACAGGGCTCTCGGAGACCCAGTACTTC. This codes for CASSSRTGLSETQYF.

CDR3: CASSLGGGKTGYEQYF. The CDR3 nucleotides are TGCGCCAGCAGCTTGGGGGGGGGTAAGACGGGCTACGAGCAGTACTTC. The V call is TRBV5-1, the J call TRBJ2-7, with 7 bases identical to TRBD2. With 0 bases clipped from V and 3 bases from J, the junction kept 9 bases outside the gene matches. CDR1 is SGHRS and CDR2 is YFSETQ in the germline V gene. CDR3 length: 16 residues.

The genes are TRBV6-1 and TRBJ2-1; the match to TRBD1 covers 7 bases. CDR3 length equals 15 residues. The trim removed 3 bases at V and 5 bases at J, leaving 7 bases unmatched. Per germline, CDR1 MNHNS and CDR2 SASEGT. As DNA, the CDR3 is TGTGCCAGCAGTGACCTTTCCCAGGGGGACAATGAGCAGTTCTTC. Translated: CASSDLSQGDNEQFF.

This clone was found once. This chain connects TRBV19 to TRBJ2-5, with TRBD1 as a possible D gene (6 bases). Germline V CDR1 and CDR2: LNHDA, SQIVND (reference sequence). The CDR3 has 11 residues. The ends were cut back, 5 bases at V and 8 bases at J, with 9 bases in the middle. The CDR3 sequence: CASSVGQTQYF. The CDR3, as DNA: TGTGCCAGTAGTGTGGGACAAACCCAGTACTTC.

This rearrangement joins TRBV10-3 to TRBJ2-5; no clear D. Germline assignment: CDR1 ENHRY and CDR2 SYGVKD. With 4 bases removed from V and 4 bases from J, the gap between germline ends came to 10 bases. The CDR3 sequence is 13 residues long. CDR3 nucleotide sequence: TGTGCCATCAGTGGGGCAGGCCCAGAGACCCAGTACTTC. It specifies CAISGAGPETQYF.

The chain carries TRBV15 and TRBJ1-2; possible D gene TRBD1, 6 bases. Trimming shortened V by 3 bases and J by 7 bases, and 15 bases separated the two germline ends. The V gene's germline CDR1 is LNHNV and CDR2 YYDKDF (reference sequence). The length of the CDR3 is 14 residues. CDR3 sequence (DNA): TGTGCCACCAGCAGGCAGGGGTTTGCTGGTGGCTACACCTTC. The encoded protein is CATSRQGFAGGYTF.